The 29 T cell receptor beta chains below come from one sample, sequenced in a study of shared clonotypes between healthy human individuals. Profiled with immunoSEQ multiplex PCR; TCRdb holds only in-frame clones, not every one. The sample has fewer than 1.6 million clones; around 98.5% are singletons. The sequenced sample consisted of naive CD4+ T cells sorted from blood. The subset denotes: CD45RA+ positively selected. These receptors all stem from a man under 40 in good health.

This sequence joins TRBV2 and TRBJ1-4; TRBD1 matches 7 bases. V shed 5 bases and J 0 bases; nucleotides not matched to a gene: 6. CDR3 length equals 16 residues. Germline lookup yields CDR1 SNHLY and CDR2 FYNNEI. CDR3 coding DNA: TGTGCCAGCAGTCCGGCGGGGACAGCAACTAATGAAAAACTGTTTTTT. This sequence encodes CASSPAGTATNEKLFF.

The chain employs TRBV10-1 and TRBJ2-1; TRBD2 matches at 10 bases. Germline assignment: CDR1 WNHNN and CDR2 SYGVQD (reference sequence). Unmatched junction bases numbered 14, after V lost 3 bases and J lost 6 bases. This CDR3 is built from 18 residues. This CDR3 is CASSDRRMSGRASNEQFF. CDR3 in DNA: TGCGCCAGCAGTGATCGTCGTATGAGCGGGAGGGCCTCCAATGAGCAGTTCTTC.

The chain is built from TRBV7-3 and TRBJ2-3, with D tentatively TRBD1 or TRBD2 (6 bases each). Trimming took off 2 bases at V and 1 base at J, with 7 bases between the two ends. The CDR3 loop spans 14 amino acids. Germline lookup yields CDR1 SGHTA and CDR2 FQGTGA. CDR3 residues: CASSLGGRTDTQYF. The CDR3 region has the DNA TGTGCCAGCAGCTTAGGGGGGCGCACAGATACGCAGTATTTT.

This chain joins TRBV27 and TRBJ2-1; TRBD1 agrees at 8 bases. V lost 7 bases and J lost 8; bases outside the gene matches: 7. This CDR3 contains 13 residues. Germline lookup yields CDR1 MNHEY and CDR2 SMNVEV (reference sequence). The CDR3 region is CASTRTGWYEQFF. The CDR3 region has the DNA TGTGCCAGCACCCGGACAGGGTGGTATGAGCAGTTCTTC.

V and J are TRBV18 and TRBJ2-7, with 7 nucleotides matching TRBD2. Germline loops: CDR1 KGHSH, CDR2 LQKENI. This CDR3 is built from 14 residues. J gave up 3 bases and V 6 bases, and 8 bases lay outside the gene matches. The CDR3 region has the DNA TGTGCCAGCTCGCCCGGGAGGCCTGGCTACGAGCAGTACTTC. Residues: CASSPGRPGYEQYF. The whole variable domain, filled in from reference TRBV18 and TRBJ2-7, reads NAGVMQNPRHLVRRRGQEARLRCSPMKGHSHVYWYRQLPEEGLKFMVYLQKENIIDESGMPKERFSAEFPKEGPSILRIQQVVRGDSAAYFCASSPGRPGYEQYFGPGTRLTVT.

About this clone: Different DNA sequences within this sample yield the same CDR3. J is TRBJ2-5 and V is TRBV5-1; D might be TRBD1 or TRBD2, each matching 5 bases. Germline loops: CDR1 SGHRS, CDR2 YFSETQ. Trimming removed 4 bases from V and 2 bases from J, with 9 bases in between. The CDR3 has 13 residues. The CDR3 region has the DNA TGCGCCAGCAGCCGGGACCCGCAAGAGACCCAGTACTTC. Its translation is CASSRDPQETQYF.

This clone came up once. The V gene is TRBV7-2, the J gene TRBJ2-2; 7 bases are a match to TRBD1. Germline V gives CDR1 SGHTA, CDR2 FQGNSA. The CDR3 has 16 amino acids. The V segment lost 5 bases and the J segment 3 bases; nucleotides outside the gene matches: 9. The CDR3 DNA follows: TGTGCCAGCAGCCATAACAGGGGTTGGTACACCGGGGAGCTGTTTTTT. Its protein is CASSHNRGWYTGELFF.

The rearrangement links TRBV28 to TRBJ2-1, with TRBD2 as a possible D gene (5 bases). V was shortened by 7 bases and J by 4 bases, with 11 bases between the two germline ends. Germline CDR1 and CDR2: MDHEN and SYDVKM. The CDR3 runs to 13 residues. The CDR3 DNA sequence: TGTGCCAGCACCAGCGGCCCTTACAATGAGCAGTTCTTC. Its translation is CASTSGPYNEQFF.

Worth noting for this clone: The same CDR3 also results from other DNA sequences found in this sample. The J gene is TRBJ2-1, the V gene TRBV7-2; 9 nucleotides line up with TRBD2. Germline V gene sequence: CDR1 SGHTA, CDR2 FQGNSA. After removal of 2 bases from V and 4 bases from J, the junction contained 3 bases not matched to a gene. The CDR3 length is 15 residues. CDR3 region: CASSLRLAGYNEQFF. In DNA form, the CDR3 reads TGTGCCAGCAGCTTACGGCTAGCGGGATACAATGAGCAGTTCTTC.

A remark on this clone: Other DNA variants within this sample encode the same CDR3. The chain links TRBV9 to TRBJ1-2; TRBD1 matches at 7 bases. This CDR3 spans 13 amino acids. CDR1 is SGDLS, CDR2 YYNGEE, per germline. Losses at the gene ends were 0 bases for V and 5 bases for J; bases not matched to a gene: 1. The CDR3: CASSVGQGYGYTF. The CDR3 region has the DNA TGTGCCAGCAGCGTAGGACAGGGATATGGCTACACCTTC.

The chain combines TRBV11-3 with TRBJ1-2; D unclear. The V and J ends lost 2 bases and 0 bases respectively, with 13 bases between them. The CDR3 runs 16 residues. Germline V gene data show CDR1 as SGHNT and CDR2 as YENEEA. This CDR3 reads CASSLIRQRANYGYTF. DNA of the CDR3: TGTGCCAGCAGCTTAATAAGGCAGAGAGCTAACTATGGCTACACCTTC.

On this clone itself: Other nucleotide sequences from this sample produce the same CDR3. The rearrangement links TRBV6-6 to TRBJ2-7; possibly TRBD1 or TRBD2 for D (5 bases each). V was cut by 0 bases and J by 4 bases, with 10 bases left in between. Germline values: CDR1 MNHNY, CDR2 SVGAGI (reference sequence). The CDR3 contains 14 residues. The CDR3 here is CASSYSAGSYEQYF. The CDR3 region has the DNA TGTGCCAGCAGTTACTCAGCAGGGAGTTACGAGCAGTACTTC.

The V and J genes are TRBV29-1 and TRBJ1-4; D is possibly TRBD1 (5 bases). The V and J ends lost 7 bases and 8 bases respectively, with 17 bases between them. The length of the CDR3 is 13 residues. The germline V gene has CDR1 SQVTM and CDR2 ANQGSEA. This chain's CDR3 is CSGQGQPGEKLFF. The DNA of the CDR3 is TGCAGCGGACAAGGACAACCTGGAGAAAAACTGTTTTTT. Filled out from reference TRBV29-1 and TRBJ1-4, the complete variable domain reads SAVISQKPSRDICQRGTSLTIQCQVDSQVTMMFWYRQQPGQSLTLIATANQGSEATYESGFVIDKFPISRPNLTFSTLTVSNMSPEDSSIYLCSGQGQPGEKLFFGSGTQLSVL.

About this clone itself: Other DNA sequences of this sample code for an identical CDR3. The rearrangement joins TRBV29-1 to TRBJ2-1; TRBD2 matches at 16 bases. The CDR3 has 13 residues. V lost 6 bases to trimming and J lost 9 bases; unmatched junction nucleotides: 2. Germline lookup yields CDR1 SQVTM and CDR2 ANQGSEA. The CDR3 nucleotides read TGCAGCGTGGGGACTAGCGGGAGGGGTGAGCAGTTCTTC. Translation gives CSVGTSGRGEQFF.

This chain links TRBV5-1 with TRBJ1-2; no clear D. Looked up from germline, CDR1 is SGHRS and CDR2 is YFSETQ. The CDR3 totals 15 residues. The V end lost 0 bases, the J end lost 6 bases, and 15 bases lay between the germline ends. The CDR3 coding sequence is TGCGCCAGCAGCTTGGCCCAGCCCCGGGTAGATGGCTACACCTTC. Its translation is CASSLAQPRVDGYTF.

The genes are TRBV6-4 and TRBJ2-3; 8 nucleotides align to TRBD2. The germline CDR1 and CDR2 sequences are MRHNA and SNTAGT. The CDR3 is 16 residues long. V gave up 5 bases and J gave up 1 base; unmatched junction bases: 8. The CDR3 nucleotides read TGTGCCAGCAGTTTCGAAGCGGGAGCGGGCACAGATACGCAGTATTTT. Translating it yields CASSFEAGAGTDTQYF.

The chain links TRBV5-8 to TRBJ2-3, with 7 bases lining up with TRBD1. Trimming took 3 bases from V and 6 from J; bases not matched to a gene: 10. Germline V CDR1 and CDR2: SGHTS, YDEGEE. The length of the CDR3 is 15 residues. The CDR3 spells CASSSPRQGVDTQYF. The CDR3 DNA reads as TGTGCCAGCAGCTCACCCAGACAGGGAGTGGATACGCAGTATTTT.

As to this clone: Distinct nucleotide sequences in the sample also encode this CDR3. The chain has TRBV7-9 and TRBJ1-2; D is unresolved. Between the trimmed V and J ends, which lost 5 bases and 4 bases, there was a span of 8 bases. CDR3 size: 12 residues. Per the germline V gene, CDR1 is SEHNR and CDR2 is FQNEAQ (reference sequence). Here the CDR3 reads CASSRPGYGYTF. As DNA, the CDR3 is TGTGCCAGCAGCCGACCAGGCTATGGCTACACCTTC.

The sample holds one count of this clone. This chain connects TRBV5-1 to TRBJ1-3; D gene uncertain. CDR1 is SGHRS, CDR2 YFSETQ, per germline. V lost 5 bases to trimming and J lost 0 bases, with 21 bases between them. The CDR3 has 18 residues. The CDR3 reads CASRPSTAGLSSGNTIYF. CDR3 sequence (DNA): TGCGCCAGCAGACCCTCTACAGCAGGTTTGAGCTCTGGAAACACCATATATTTT.

This chain joins TRBV7-9 and TRBJ1-4, with no clear D. The CDR3 sequence is 15 residues long. V was trimmed by 5 bases and J by 2 bases, leaving 12 bases between them. Germline CDR1 reads SEHNR; CDR2 reads FQNEAQ (reference sequence). The CDR3 reads CASSARGNTNEKLFF. In DNA form, the CDR3 reads TGTGCCAGCAGCGCCCGAGGGAATACTAATGAAAAACTGTTTTTT.

The rearrangement uses TRBV18 and TRBJ2-3; 9 bases are a match to TRBD1. Germline assignment: CDR1 KGHSH and CDR2 LQKENI. The CDR3 contains 17 residues. V was clipped by 3 bases and J by 1 base; unmatched bases: 8. Here the CDR3 DNA reads TGTGCCAGCTCACCGGCACAGGGGGCGCGCGGCACAGATACGCAGTATTTT. It yields the protein CASSPAQGARGTDTQYF.

V usage is TRBV10-2 and J usage is TRBJ2-1; D is uncertain. The germline gives CDR1 WSHSY, CDR2 SAAADI. This CDR3 is built from 14 residues. Trimming removed 7 bases at V and 3 bases at J, with 13 bases between. DNA of the CDR3: TGCGCCAGCACTAGAGATAACTTCTACAATGAGCAGTTCTTC. Its protein is CASTRDNFYNEQFF.

This clone was observed once. The junction and the germline gene differ at one end; a read error may be behind it. The chain uses TRBV30 and TRBJ2-6; the D is unclear. The length of the CDR3 is 17 residues. Germline-derived CDR1 and CDR2 are GTSNPN and SVGIG (reference sequence). The CDR3 is CAWTEQRITKSGQRPDF. In DNA form, the CDR3 reads TGTGCCTGGACGGAACAGCGTATAACAAAGTCGGGCCAACGTCCTGATTTC.

The CDR3 DNA reads as TGTGCCAGCAGCTTCTATGACAGTTTTGGGATCCAGTACTTC. This translates into CASSFYDSFGIQYF. V usage is TRBV11-2 and J usage is TRBJ2-4; perhaps TRBD1 as D (5 bases). This CDR3 region has 14 residues. Germline values: CDR1 SGHAT, CDR2 FQNNGV. V lost 3 bases and J lost 13, with 19 bases in between.

This chain joins TRBV19 and TRBJ1-5, with 9 positions matching TRBD1. The CDR3 loop spans 18 amino acids. Germline V gives CDR1 LNHDA, CDR2 SQIVND (reference sequence). Trimming at V came to 6 bases and at J to 1 base, leaving 13 bases not matched to a gene. CDR3 loop: CASSQLWDRVLSNQPQHF. As DNA, the CDR3 is TGTGCCAGTAGCCAATTATGGGACAGGGTGTTAAGCAATCAGCCCCAGCATTTT.

The J gene is TRBJ1-4, the V gene TRBV7-8; perhaps TRBD1 as D (5 bases). Trimming took 5 bases from V and 8 from J, leaving 18 bases between them. This CDR3 contains 15 residues. CDR1 is SGHVS and CDR2 is FQNEAQ in the germline V gene. CDR3 sequence reads: CASSAGRGVQEKLFF. The CDR3 nucleotides read TGTGCCAGCAGCGCGGGGCGCGGAGTTCAGGAAAAACTGTTTTTT.

The chain links TRBV5-1 to TRBJ2-5; TRBD2 aligns across 13 bases. V was pared by 3 bases and J by 1 base, with 15 bases of the junction left unmatched. Germline V CDR1 and CDR2: SGHRS, YFSETQ. The CDR3 is made up of 20 amino acids. In nucleotides, the CDR3 is TGCGCCAGCAGCTACCCCGGACTAGCGGGAGAAGGGGGCCTCCAAGAGACCCAGTACTTC. Amino acids: CASSYPGLAGEGGLQETQYF.

The chain combines TRBV7-2 with TRBJ2-1, with 7 bases lining up with TRBD1. Trimming cost V 5 bases and J 4 bases; bases outside gene matches: 2. Germline V gene sequence: CDR1 SGHTA, CDR2 FQGNSA. This CDR3 spans 13 amino acids. CDR3 DNA sequence: TGTGCCAGCAGCCCGACAGGGTACAATGAGCAGTTCTTC. As protein: CASSPTGYNEQFF.

The chain joins TRBV7-9 to TRBJ2-1; tentative D call: TRBD2 (6 bases). The V gene's germline CDR1 is SEHNR and CDR2 FQNEAQ (reference sequence). This CDR3 comprises 16 residues. V was cut by 5 bases and J by 4 bases, with 18 bases left in between. The CDR3 protein is CASSAIRRERYNEQFF. The CDR3 coding sequence is TGTGCCAGCAGCGCCATAAGGAGGGAGAGGTACAATGAGCAGTTCTTC.